This entry lists 3 T cell receptor beta chains sequenced from one sample in a study of T cells in Graves' hyperthyroidism and ophthalmopathy. Researchers amplified the TCR beta CDR3 regions from RNA transcripts. Researchers ran a first-round RT-PCR on the TCR CDR3 using the HTBI primer set. TCRdb re-called the multiplex PCR reads with MiXCR, one entry per CDR3 protein. This table holds about 500,000 distinct CDR3 sequences, 15% to 20% found once. The sequenced sample was blood. The receptor set was obtained from a woman under 40 with Graves' ophthalmopathy.

This clonotype was counted ten times or more. The V call is TRBV3-1, the J call TRBJ2-7, with 11 bases matching TRBD1. The germline V gene encodes CDR1 LGHDT and CDR2 YNNKEL (reference sequence). The V gene end was trimmed by 3 bases and the J gene end by 4 bases; junction bases not matched to a gene: 2. This CDR3 is 14 amino acids long. This CDR3 reads CASSQDRGPYEQYF. For the CDR3, the DNA is TGTGCCAGCAGCCAGGACAGGGGGCCTTACGAGCAGTACTTC.

This clonotype was seen only a few times. The chain carries TRBV20-1 and TRBJ2-1, with D uncertain. The CDR3 spans 14 residues. Trimming took off 1 base at V and 0 bases at J, with 7 bases between the two ends. Germline CDR1 DFQATT, CDR2 SNEGSKA (reference sequence). This CDR3 reads CSARGRSSYNEQFF. For the CDR3, the DNA is TGCAGTGCTAGAGGGCGGAGCTCCTACAATGAGCAGTTCTTC.

The chain joins TRBV19 to TRBJ2-2; TRBD2 aligns across 9 bases. CDR1 is LNHDA, CDR2 SQIVND, per germline (reference sequence). The CDR3 length is 16 residues. The trim removed 4 bases at V and 6 bases at J, leaving 9 bases unmatched. CDR3 amino acids: CASSRLSGSEAGELFF. CDR3 bases: TGTGCCAGTAGTAGGCTTAGCGGGAGTGAGGCCGGGGAGCTGTTTTTT.